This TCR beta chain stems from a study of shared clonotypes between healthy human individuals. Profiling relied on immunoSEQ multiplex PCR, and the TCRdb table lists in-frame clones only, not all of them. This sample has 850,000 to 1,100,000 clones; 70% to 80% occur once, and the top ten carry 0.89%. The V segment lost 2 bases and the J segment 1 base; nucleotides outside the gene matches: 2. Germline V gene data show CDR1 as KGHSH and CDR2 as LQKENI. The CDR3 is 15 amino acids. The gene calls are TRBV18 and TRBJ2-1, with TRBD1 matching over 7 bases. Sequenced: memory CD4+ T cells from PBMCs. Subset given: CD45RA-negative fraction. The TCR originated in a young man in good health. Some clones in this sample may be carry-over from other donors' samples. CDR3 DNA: TGTGCCAGCTCACCATCACAGGGGTCCTACAATGAGCAGTTCTTC. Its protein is CASSPSQGSYNEQFF.